This is a list of T cell receptor beta chains from one sample in a study of beta chain features in type 1 diabetes. Some clones are missing from TCRdb's copy, which holds only in-frame ones; the method was immunoSEQ multiplex PCR. The data hold about 340,000 clones, with approximately 13% observed a single time. The sequenced sample was naive CD4+ T cells from blood. The receptors were gathered from a young woman with type 1 diabetes. Both conserved end residues are part of each CDR3. The order of the fields is D gene, J gene, V gene, CDR3 protein. D genes are given only for firm matches.

>TRBD2|TRBJ2-3|TRBV30
CACSRTSGSFTDTQYF
>-|TRBJ2-3|TRBV27
CACLPPPNFSGGGTDTQYF
>TRBD2|TRBJ2-5|TRBV5-1
CASSIRASGIRETQYF
>TRBD1|TRBJ1-2|TRBV19
CASTIGQARINGYTF
>TRBD2|TRBJ2-5|TRBV29-1
CSGEGPVAGETQYF
>-|TRBJ2-7|TRBV9
CASGRGSYEQYF
>-|TRBJ1-1|TRBV28
CASSRPSTEAFF
>-|TRBJ2-2|TRBV7-9
CASSDAYSSATVTGELFF
>TRBD1|TRBJ1-1|TRBV6-6
CASSFGQAGLNTEAFF
>-|TRBJ2-2|TRBV9
CASSSRRTANTGELFF
>TRBD1|TRBJ1-5|TRBV29-1
CSVVGQGGGPQHF
>TRBD2|TRBJ2-3|TRBV4-3
CASSPGLAGGGTDTQYF
>-|TRBJ1-1|TRBV6-1
CASSALKAFF
>-|TRBJ2-2|TRBV2
CASSGRAANTGELFF
>-|TRBJ2-1|TRBV25-1
CASSVRPGAPSYNEQFF
>-|TRBJ2-3|TRBV9
CASSVAGGRTDTQYF
>TRBD2|TRBJ2-3|TRBV5-6
CASSLTKRGAYTDTQYF
>-|TRBJ2-3|TRBV30
CAWNRGTTDTQYF
>-|TRBJ1-3|TRBV30
CVLFDRNTIYF
>-|TRBJ1-1|TRBV18
CASSPGNRVGTEAFF
>-|TRBJ2-5|TRBV18
CASSPGQKETQYF
>TRBD1|TRBJ2-7|TRBV9
CASSVEGGSSYEQYF
>-|TRBJ2-1|TRBV7-3
CASSLGRGEQFF
>-|TRBJ2-1|TRBV21-1
CASSFSALQFF
>-|TRBJ2-3|TRBV6-5
CASSYRRADTQYF
>TRBD1|TRBJ2-7|TRBV7-2
CASSSPPQGGYF
>-|TRBJ2-7|TRBV11-2
CASSLEAGGPYEQYF
>-|TRBJ2-5|TRBV5-1
CASSLAEGRETQYF
>-|TRBJ1-5|TRBV5-5
CASSSTGSNQPQHF
>TRBD1|TRBJ2-5|TRBV7-9
CAGQGQGIMETQYF
>-|TRBJ1-1|TRBV10-3
CAISATGAMGNTEAFF
>TRBD2|TRBJ2-1|TRBV19
CASRGLAGVGEQFF
>-|TRBJ1-5|TRBV19
CASRLQENSNQPQHF
>TRBD2|TRBJ2-7|TRBV2
CASSARLAGGHEQYF
>-|TRBJ2-1|TRBV10-2
CASRGRNNEQFF
>-|TRBJ2-5|TRBV7-3
CASSLARQETQYF
>-|TRBJ1-1|TRBV28
CAGGMAWGTEAFF
>TRBD1|TRBJ2-5|TRBV5-4
CASSRRSGQGETQYF
>TRBD2|TRBJ2-5|TRBV18
CASSPASGTETQYF
>TRBD2|TRBJ2-7|TRBV27
CASSLLTSGNYEQYF
>TRBD1|TRBJ2-5|TRBV5-1
CASSTRTGGGQETQYF
>TRBD2|TRBJ2-1|TRBV7-3
CASSLRTSGIVEQFF
>TRBD1|TRBJ2-7|TRBV4-1
CASSHWGTGAYEQYF
>TRBD2|TRBJ2-1|TRBV28
CASSSISAGVVVQFF